Detailed here is one T cell receptor (beta chain). This sample is drawn from a study of blood T cell repertoires in COVID-19. Study in general: Collection of acute and convalescent COVID-19 samples took place in the United States, Italy and Spain. PBMCs, B-cell-depleted T cells, or T cells provided the cDNA or gDNA that made up the material.

Authors' methods: Reference gene primer amplification gave nucleated cell count estimates. Using immunoSEQ multiplex PCR, the repertoire was profiled, and TCRdb retains in-frame clones only, with some absent. V and J calls and clone size follow that table, whereas D and trimming were derived from the DNA. The sample consists of about 200,000 clones, around 84% of them appearing once. V shed 2 bases and J 0 bases; nucleotides not matched to a gene: 9. There are 18 residues in the CDR3. Germline V gene data show CDR1 as KGHSH and CDR2 as LQKENI. The source of this sequence is a woman aged 80 or over with acute or convalescent COVID-19. Sequencing was performed on peripheral blood. V gene TRBV18 combines with J gene TRBJ2-5; 10 positions match TRBD2. The CDR3 is CASSPDQRTSGNQETQYF. The CDR3 region has the DNA TGTGCCAGCTCACCAGACCAACGGACTAGCGGAAACCAAGAGACCCAGTACTTC.